This T cell receptor beta chain was sequenced in a study of PD-1 blockade in mismatch repair-deficient tumors. Study overall: Patients had fewer than 15 mismatch repair-deficient cancer types and were previously treated and progressing.

Study-wide findings and caveats: After pembrolizumab, tumor-resident clones rose rapidly, then generally contracted before radiologic responses.

CDR1 is SGHNT and CDR2 is YENEEA in the germline V gene. The CDR3 totals 16 residues. V was pared by 5 bases and J by 0 bases, with 9 bases of the junction left unmatched. All patients were mismatch repair deficient, assessed by either PCR or immunohistochemistry. As for this clone: Its antigen is unknown.

Method: immunoSEQ multiplex PCR; TCRdb's copy keeps in-frame clones and lacks some. The sample contains 85,000 to 130,000 clones, 65% to 85% of which appear only once. This rearrangement joins TRBV11-3 to TRBJ2-5; 7 nucleotides align to TRBD1. Sequencing was performed on peripheral blood, taken approximately 35 weeks after starting pembrolizumab. The origin of this receptor is an adult with mismatch repair-deficient cancer. DNA for the CDR3: TGTGCCAGCAGCCCGGGGCTTGGGACAGACCAAGAGACCCAGTACTTC. It codes for CASSPGLGTDQETQYF.